Following are 17 T cell receptor beta chains from one sample sequenced in a study of blood T cells in healthy people across ages. A second roughly 6 to 12 cycle PCR used barcoded and J-beta primers. One entry per CDR3 protein, called by TCRdb with MiXCR from the 5' RACE reads. The sample contains about a million distinct CDR3 sequences, around two fifths of which appear only once. The material sequenced was blood. The receptors stem from a young man in good health.

The V gene is TRBV30, the J gene TRBJ2-7; the D gene is possibly TRBD1 (5 bases). The CDR3 length is 13 residues. Trimming took 7 bases from V and 2 from J, leaving 15 bases between them. Germline CDR1 is GTSNPN and CDR2 is SVGIG (reference sequence). In DNA form, the CDR3 reads TGTGCCTCGAAAGAGTGGGGCCCCTACGAGCAGTACTTC. Its protein is CASKEWGPYEQYF.

The J gene is TRBJ1-1, the V gene TRBV6-1; D remains unclear. The CDR3 consists of 14 residues. Trimming took off 1 base at V and 3 bases at J, with 9 bases between the two ends. CDR1 is MNHNS and CDR2 is SASEGT in the germline V gene. CDR3 DNA: TGTGCCAGCAGTGAAGACCCGGCGGACACTGAAGCTTTCTTT. Residues: CASSEDPADTEAFF.

This chain connects TRBV20-1 to TRBJ2-7; 9 bases match TRBD1. J was trimmed by 2 bases and V by 5 bases; bases with no gene match: 7. Germline V gene sequence: CDR1 DFQATT, CDR2 SNEGSKA (reference sequence). There are 14 residues in the CDR3. In nucleotides, the CDR3 is TGCAGTGCTGGTGGTGGGGACAGGGCCTACGAGCAGTACTTC. It is translated as CSAGGGDRAYEQYF.

This clonotype was seen a few times. The J gene is TRBJ1-5, the V gene TRBV6-1, with D perhaps matching TRBD1 (5 bases). Germline assignment: CDR1 MNHNS and CDR2 SASEGT. The CDR3 runs to 17 residues. V gave up 6 bases and J gave up 0 bases, with 18 bases separating them. The CDR3 here is CASRKKPQEYSNQPQHF. CDR3 coding DNA: TGTGCCAGCAGGAAAAAGCCACAGGAGTATAGCAATCAGCCCCAGCATTTT.

This chain joins TRBV10-3 and TRBJ1-2; the D gene is possibly TRBD1 (5 bases). V shed 0 bases and J shed 0 bases, with 17 bases lying between them. This CDR3 has 18 residues. The V gene's germline CDR1 is ENHRY and CDR2 SYGVKD. Here the CDR3 reads CAISESVGPRASNYGYTF. The CDR3 DNA reads as TGTGCCATCAGTGAGTCTGTGGGACCTAGGGCTTCTAACTATGGCTACACCTTC.

The genes are TRBV5-5 and TRBJ2-3; 8 positions match TRBD2. V was pared by 0 bases and J by 0 bases, with 3 bases of the junction left unmatched. CDR1 is SGHKS, CDR2 YYEKEE, per germline (reference sequence). This CDR3 is 16 amino acids long. The CDR3 protein is CASSLEASGSTDTQYF. The CDR3 nucleotides are TGTGCCAGCAGCTTGGAGGCTAGCGGGAGCACAGATACGCAGTATTTT.

This sequence joins TRBV10-3 and TRBJ2-5; 7 positions agree with TRBD1. Germline trimming cut 10 bases from V and 0 bases from J; bases unmatched to any gene: 11. CDR1 is ENHRY and CDR2 is SYGVKD in the germline V gene. The CDR3 contains 15 residues. For the CDR3, the DNA is TGTGCCAGTACAGAGAAGGACAGGAACCAAGAGACCCAGTACTTC. Its translation is CASTEKDRNQETQYF.

V and J are TRBV7-2 and TRBJ1-1; D not certain. CDR3 length: 14 residues. V was clipped by 2 bases and J by 4 bases, with 11 bases between them. Germline CDR1 SGHTA, CDR2 FQGNSA. The CDR3, as DNA: TGTGCCAGCAGCTTAATAAATGGAGGCACTGAAGCTTTCTTT. Protein sequence: CASSLINGGTEAFF.

V and J are TRBV30 and TRBJ1-5; D unresolved. V lost 1 base, J lost 6 bases, and 10 bases lay in between. CDR1 is GTSNPN and CDR2 is SVGIG in the germline V gene (reference sequence). The CDR3 is 13 residues long. The CDR3 region is CAWSAQGSQPQHF. CDR3 DNA: TGTGCCTGGAGTGCACAAGGCAGTCAGCCCCAGCATTTT.

The chain couples TRBV2 to TRBJ1-2; D remains ambiguous. Trimming shortened V by 2 bases and J by 4 bases, and 11 bases separated the two germline ends. The CDR3 has 14 residues. Germline CDR1 reads SNHLY; CDR2 reads FYNNEI. The CDR3 sequence: CASSEHGRSYGYTF. CDR3 sequence (DNA): TGTGCCAGCAGTGAACACGGGAGGAGCTATGGCTACACCTTC.

The CDR3 reads CSARSGGYGYTF. The CDR3 coding sequence is TGCAGCGCGAGGTCTGGGGGTTATGGCTACACCTTC. V gene TRBV29-1 combines with J gene TRBJ1-2, with D tentatively TRBD1 (5 bases). Germline V lookup: CDR1 SQVTM, CDR2 ANQGSEA. V gave up 7 bases and J gave up 5 bases, with 14 bases separating them. This CDR3 comprises 12 residues.

Concerning this clonotype: A junction boundary mismatches the germline segment, possibly from a read error. V gene TRBV12-3 or TRBV12-4 combines with J gene TRBJ1-2, with D perhaps TRBD1 (6 bases). The CDR3 consists of 14 residues. This CDR3 reads CTSSRTVDFYGYTF. Here the CDR3 DNA reads TGTACCAGCAGTCGGACAGTCGATTTCTATGGCTACACCTTC.

A few counts support this clonotype. The chain couples TRBV4-2 to TRBJ2-2; TRBD2 might be the D (5 bases). The CDR3 has 19 amino acids. V gave up 0 bases and J gave up 5 bases, with 22 bases separating them. Germline CDR1 is LGHNA and CDR2 is YNFKEQ. The CDR3 sequence: CASSQDDAGAGRGTGELFF. DNA for the CDR3: TGTGCCAGCAGCCAAGACGATGCCGGTGCGGGTAGAGGGACCGGGGAGCTGTTTTTT.

This clonotype turned up a few times. The rearrangement uses TRBV5-1 and TRBJ2-3, with D hard to call. Germline CDR1 SGHRS, CDR2 YFSETQ. This CDR3 has 14 residues. V gave up 0 bases and J gave up 4 bases, with 9 bases separating them. CDR3 amino acids: CASSLAVEADTQYF. The CDR3 DNA follows: TGCGCCAGCAGCTTGGCCGTGGAAGCAGATACGCAGTATTTT. The full variable domain, completed using reference TRBV5-1 and TRBJ2-3, is KAGVTQTPRYLIKTRGQQVTLSCSPISGHRSVSWYQQTPGQGLQFLFEYFSETQRNKGNFPGRFSGRQFSNSRSEMNVSTLELGDSALYLCASSLAVEADTQYFGPGTRLTVL.

This clonotype has only a few counts. V usage is TRBV20-1 and J usage is TRBJ1-2, with D unclear. Trimming left V 3 bases short and J 3 bases short, with 14 bases between. The CDR3 runs 14 residues. CDR1 is DFQATT, CDR2 SNEGSKA, per germline (reference sequence). Here the CDR3 reads CSASPWKGYYGYTF. The CDR3 nucleotides are TGCAGTGCTAGCCCCTGGAAAGGGTACTATGGCTACACCTTC.

This chain links TRBV15 with TRBJ2-5; D unclear. The germline V gene has CDR1 LNHNV and CDR2 YYDKDF (reference sequence). V shed 0 bases and J shed 5 bases, with 13 bases lying between them. This CDR3 is built from 15 residues. CDR3 sequence reads: CATSRDRLVSETQYF. DNA for the CDR3: TGTGCCACCAGCAGAGATAGGCTAGTGAGTGAGACCCAGTACTTC.

Regarding this clonotype: This sequence may be a read error, since a much larger clone differs from it by one base. This chain joins TRBV29-1 and TRBJ1-2; D possibly corresponds to TRBD1 (5 bases). The CDR3 sequence is 12 residues long. The V end lost 4 bases, the J end lost 5 bases, and 11 bases lay between the germline ends. Germline V gives CDR1 SQVTM, CDR2 ANQGSEA. As DNA, the CDR3 is TGCAGCGTTGCCGAGGGGATTTATGGCTACACCTTC. It encodes CSVAEGIYGYTF. Full variable domain (outside the CDR3, taken from reference TRBV29-1 and TRBJ1-2): SAVISQKPSRDICQRGTSLTIQCQVDSQVTMMFWYRQQPGQSLTLIATANQGSEATYESGFVIDKFPISRPNLTFSTLTVSNMSPEDSSIYLCSVAEGIYGYTFGSGTRLTVV.